This TCR beta chain comes out of a study of blood T cells in healthy people across ages. Study-level findings and limits: No one knew whether donors had CMV, which possibly confounded expanded clonotype changes. In older individuals, TCR beta diversity per million T cells was lower, falling roughly linearly with age.

A note on this clonotype: No antigen is known for it. One junction end disagrees with the germline gene, perhaps due to a read error.

The individuals who served as donors were healthy Caucasians living in Russia, aged roughly 6 to 90. Germline V lookup: CDR1 SQVTM, CDR2 ANQGSEA. This CDR3 is 12 amino acids long. Primers used in a second PCR of roughly 6 to 11 cycles were a sample-barcoded 5' primer and a J-beta primer mix. TCRdb independently ran MiXCR on the 5' RACE reads; one entry per CDR3 protein. The data show approximately 800,000 distinct CDR3 sequences, with around half seen just once and about two fifths held by the top ten. The clonotype originates from a man aged 80 or over in good health. Sequenced sample: blood. The V and J genes are TRBV29-1 and TRBJ1-4; TRBD1 matches 7 bases. CDR3 sequence (DNA): TGCAGCGTTGCGCAGGGGGATGAAGAACTGTTTTTT. This translates into CSVAQGDEELFF.